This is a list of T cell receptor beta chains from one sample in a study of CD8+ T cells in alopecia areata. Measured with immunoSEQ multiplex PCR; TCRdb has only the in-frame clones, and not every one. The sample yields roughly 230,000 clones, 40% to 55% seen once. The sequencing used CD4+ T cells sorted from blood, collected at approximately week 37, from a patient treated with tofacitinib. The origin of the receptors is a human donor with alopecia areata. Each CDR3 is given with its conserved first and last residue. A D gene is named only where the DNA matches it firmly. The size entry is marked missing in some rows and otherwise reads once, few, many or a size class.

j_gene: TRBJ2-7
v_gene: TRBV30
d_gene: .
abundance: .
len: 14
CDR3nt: TGTGCCTGGAGTGTACGGGGGGCGTATCAGGAGCAGTACTTC
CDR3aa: CAWSVRGAYQEQYF

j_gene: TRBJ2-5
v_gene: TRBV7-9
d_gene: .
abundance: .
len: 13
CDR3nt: TGTGCCAGCAGCTCCCGGTTCGAAGAGACCCAGTACTTC
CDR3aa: CASSSRFEETQYF

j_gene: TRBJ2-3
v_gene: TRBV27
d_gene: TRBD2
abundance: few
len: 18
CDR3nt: TGTGCCAGCAGTTTATCGACTAGCGGGAGTACTAGCACAGATACGCAGTATTTT
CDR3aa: CASSLSTSGSTSTDTQYF

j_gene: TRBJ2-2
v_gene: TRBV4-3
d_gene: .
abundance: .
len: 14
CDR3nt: TGCGCCAGCAGCCATCGGGGGCGCACCGGGGAGCTGTTTTTT
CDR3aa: CASSHRGRTGELFF

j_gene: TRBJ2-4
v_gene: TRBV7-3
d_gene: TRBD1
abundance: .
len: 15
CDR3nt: TGTGCCAGCAGCTTAAACGCGGGACAGGGAAACATTCAGTACTTC
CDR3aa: CASSLNAGQGNIQYF

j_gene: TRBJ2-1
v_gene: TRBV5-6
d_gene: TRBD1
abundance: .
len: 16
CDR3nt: TGTGCCAGCAGCTCTGGGACAGGGGGCTCCTACAATGAGCAGTTCTTC
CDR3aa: CASSSGTGGSYNEQFF

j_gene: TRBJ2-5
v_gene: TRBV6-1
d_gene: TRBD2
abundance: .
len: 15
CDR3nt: TGTGCCAGCAGAGGGCGACTAGCACCTCAAGAGACCCAGTACTTC
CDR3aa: CASRGRLAPQETQYF

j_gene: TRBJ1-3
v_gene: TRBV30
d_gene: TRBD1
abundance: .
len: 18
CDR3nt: TGTGCCTGGAGCCCGGGACAGGACCTCTGGGCCTCTGGAAACACCATATATTTT
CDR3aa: CAWSPGQDLWASGNTIYF

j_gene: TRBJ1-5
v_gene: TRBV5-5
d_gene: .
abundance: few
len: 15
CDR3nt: TGTGCCAGCAGCTCCGGACCGCTTAGCAATCAGCCCCAGCATTTT
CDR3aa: CASSSGPLSNQPQHF

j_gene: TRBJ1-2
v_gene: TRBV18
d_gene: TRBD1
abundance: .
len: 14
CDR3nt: TGTGCCAGCTCACCACAGGGGGCATCAAGTGGCTACACCTTC
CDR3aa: CASSPQGASSGYTF

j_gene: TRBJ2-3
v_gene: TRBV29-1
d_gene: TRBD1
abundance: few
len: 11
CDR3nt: TGCAGCGTTGCACAGGGGGATACGCAGTATTTT
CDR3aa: CSVAQGDTQYF

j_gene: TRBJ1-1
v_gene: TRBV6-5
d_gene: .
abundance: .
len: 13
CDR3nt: TGTGCCAGCAGTTACGGGCAGAACACTGAAGCCTTCTTT
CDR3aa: CASSYGQNTEAFF

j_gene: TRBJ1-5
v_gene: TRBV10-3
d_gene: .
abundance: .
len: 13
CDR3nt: TGTGCCGCCCACACGGACGGTAATCAGCCCCAGCATTTT
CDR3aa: CAAHTDGNQPQHF

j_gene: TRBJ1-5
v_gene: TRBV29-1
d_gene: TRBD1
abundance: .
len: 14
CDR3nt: TGCAGCGCCTGGACAGGGGAGAGCAATCAGCCCCAGCATTTT
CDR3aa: CSAWTGESNQPQHF